The rows below give T cell receptor beta chains drawn from one sample of a study of blood T cell repertoires in COVID-19. Profiled with immunoSEQ multiplex PCR; TCRdb holds only in-frame clones, not every one. The profile shows fewer than 250,000 clones, around 92% of them singletons. The source material was peripheral blood. These receptors all come from a man aged 30 to 39 with acute or convalescent COVID-19. CDR3s include the opening cysteine and the closing phenylalanine or tryptophan. The size entry is marked missing in some rows and otherwise reads once, few, many or a size class.

V	J	size	CDR3
TRBV5-1	TRBJ1-1	-	CASSLLGAGIMNTEAFF
TRBV7-9	TRBJ2-3	-	CASSSHGGSTDTQYF
TRBV12-2	TRBJ2-1	-	CASDRRGEQFF
TRBV19	TRBJ1-3	once	CASSLGVPGNTIYF
TRBV3-1/TRBV3-2	TRBJ1-2	-	CASSRQGGGNYGYTF
TRBV19	TRBJ2-2	-	CASSLIPNTGQGRTGELFF
TRBV19	TRBJ2-1	-	CASSMKASGIYEQFF
TRBV7-9	TRBJ1-5	-	CASSLGTGGAGPQHF
TRBV10-1	TRBJ2-5	-	CASSNTLTSSMYF
TRBV28	TRBJ2-7	-	CASSPPQKNEQYF
TRBV6-4	TRBJ2-2	-	CASSANDRAAGELFF
TRBV7-6	TRBJ2-2	-	CASSLFFTNTGELFF
TRBV2	TRBJ1-6	once	CASRELNNSPLHF
TRBV19	TRBJ2-5	-	CASSIQSGSQETQYF
TRBV30	TRBJ2-1	-	CAWSVAGGPSEQFF
TRBV28	TRBJ2-3	-	CASSPSSTRGLRADTQYF
TRBV6-4	TRBJ1-6	-	CASSANPNRQNSPLHF
TRBV28	TRBJ1-2	-	CASSSQGATNYGYTF
TRBV15	TRBJ2-7	-	CATSRDKGTSGYEQYF
TRBV9	TRBJ2-1	-	CASSGTGTRYNEQFF
TRBV7-9	TRBJ1-1	-	CASSLATTGGAGNTEAFF
TRBV9	TRBJ2-3	-	CASSVYRSTDTQYF
TRBV28	TRBJ2-7	-	CASSFSGTGANEQYF
TRBV10-1	TRBJ1-1	-	CASTQGSSTEAFF